This entry describes one T cell receptor (beta chain). The CDR3 contains 15 residues. The germline V gene has CDR1 SGDLS and CDR2 YYNGEE. Every donor contributed 7.5 to 10 milliliters of peripheral blood by blood draw. Every sample yielded at least 7 million isolated PBMCs. A J-beta primer mix and a sample-barcoded 5' primer were used in a second PCR of about 7 to 11 cycles. Each cDNA was tagged by a template-switch adaptor containing 12 random nucleotides. TCRdb re-analysed the 5' RACE reads in MiXCR, keeping a single row per CDR3 protein. Seen here are 650,000 to 1,000,000 distinct CDR3 sequences, about 42% observed once, and the top ten hold about a sixth. This specimen belongs to a study of blood T cells in healthy people across ages.

The chain recombines TRBV9 with TRBJ2-4; D remains ambiguous. The end of the DNA aligns better with TRBJ2-5, so the J call may be wrong. Sequencing was carried out using blood. The receptor comes from an elderly man in good health. Here the CDR3 reads CASSVGGGRQETQYF. CDR3 coding DNA: TGTGCCAGCAGCGTAGGGGGTGGCCGTCAAGAGACCCAGTACTTC.